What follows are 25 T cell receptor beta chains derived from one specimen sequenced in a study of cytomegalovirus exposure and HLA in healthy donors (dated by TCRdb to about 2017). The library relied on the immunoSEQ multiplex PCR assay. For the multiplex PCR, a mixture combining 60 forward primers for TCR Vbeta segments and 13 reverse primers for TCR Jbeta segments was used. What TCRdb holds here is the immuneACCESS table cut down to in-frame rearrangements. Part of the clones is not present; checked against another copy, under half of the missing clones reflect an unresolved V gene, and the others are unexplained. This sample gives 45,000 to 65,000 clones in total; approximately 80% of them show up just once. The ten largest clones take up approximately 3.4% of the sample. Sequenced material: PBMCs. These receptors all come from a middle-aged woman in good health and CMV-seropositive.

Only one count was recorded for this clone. In nucleotides, the CDR3 is TGCAGTGCCTTCAGGGTGAACGAGCAGTACTTC. Protein: CSAFRVNEQYF. This chain uses TRBV20-1 with TRBJ2-7, with a possible D match to TRBD1 (5 bases). The CDR3 has 11 amino acids. Looked up from germline, CDR1 is DFQATT and CDR2 is SNEGSKA (reference sequence). The germline V and J ends were trimmed by 6 bases and 5 bases, with 11 bases remaining between them.

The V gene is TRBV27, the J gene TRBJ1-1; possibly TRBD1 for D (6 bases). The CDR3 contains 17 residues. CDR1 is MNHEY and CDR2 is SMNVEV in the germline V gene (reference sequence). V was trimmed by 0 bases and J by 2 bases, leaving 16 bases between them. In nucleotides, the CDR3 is TGTGCCAGCAGTTTATCGAGAAGGGGGGAGGGAAACACTGAAGCTTTCTTT. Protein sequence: CASSLSRRGEGNTEAFF.

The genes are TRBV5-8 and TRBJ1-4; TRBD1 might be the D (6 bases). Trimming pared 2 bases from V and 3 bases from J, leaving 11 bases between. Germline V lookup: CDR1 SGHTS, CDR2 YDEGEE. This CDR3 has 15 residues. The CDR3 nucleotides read TGTGCCAGCAGCTTCCCGCCAGGGGCTAATGAAAAACTGTTTTTT. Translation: CASSFPPGANEKLFF. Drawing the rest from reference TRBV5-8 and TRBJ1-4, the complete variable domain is EAGVTQSPTHLIKTRGQQATLRCSPISGHTSVYWYQQALGLGLQFLLWYDEGEERNRGNFPPRFSGRQFPNYSSELNVNALELEDSALYLCASSFPPGANEKLFFGSGTQLSVL.

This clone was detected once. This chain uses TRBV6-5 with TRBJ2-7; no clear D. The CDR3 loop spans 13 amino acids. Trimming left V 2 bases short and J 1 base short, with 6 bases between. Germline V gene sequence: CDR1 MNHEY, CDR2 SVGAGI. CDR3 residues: CASSYPPSYEQYF. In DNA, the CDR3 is TGTGCCAGCAGTTACCCCCCTTCCTACGAGCAGTACTTC.

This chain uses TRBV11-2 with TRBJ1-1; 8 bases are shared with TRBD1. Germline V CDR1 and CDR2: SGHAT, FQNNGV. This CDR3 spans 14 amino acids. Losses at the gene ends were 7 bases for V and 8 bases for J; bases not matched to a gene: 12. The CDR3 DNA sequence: TGTGCCAGCATGCTACAGGGGGGGTTTGGGGAAGCTTTCTTT. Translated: CASMLQGGFGEAFF.

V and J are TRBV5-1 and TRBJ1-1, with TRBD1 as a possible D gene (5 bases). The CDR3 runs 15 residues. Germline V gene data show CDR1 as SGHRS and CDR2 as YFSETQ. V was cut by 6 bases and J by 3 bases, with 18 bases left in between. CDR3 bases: TGCGCCAGCAAGCTGGGGACTGGGGTAGACACTGAAGCTTTCTTT. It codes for CASKLGTGVDTEAFF.

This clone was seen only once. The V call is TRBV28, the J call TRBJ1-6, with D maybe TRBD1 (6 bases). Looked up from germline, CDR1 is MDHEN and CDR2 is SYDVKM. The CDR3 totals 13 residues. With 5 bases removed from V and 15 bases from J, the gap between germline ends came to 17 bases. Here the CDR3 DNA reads TGTGCCAGCAGTCCACCGATAACAGGGCTCCTCCACTTT. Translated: CASSPPITGLLHF. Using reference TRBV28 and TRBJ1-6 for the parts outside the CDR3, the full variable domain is DVKVTQSSRYLVKRTGEKVFLECVQDMDHENMFWYRQDPGLGLRLIYFSYDVKMKEKGDIPEGYSVSREKKERFSLILESASTNQTSMYLCASSPPITGLLHFGNGTRLTVT.

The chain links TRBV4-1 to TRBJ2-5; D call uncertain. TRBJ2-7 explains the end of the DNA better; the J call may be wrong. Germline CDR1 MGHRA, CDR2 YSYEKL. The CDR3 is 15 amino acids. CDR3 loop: CASSQIYTPSYEQYF. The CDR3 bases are TGCGCCAGCAGCCAGATTTATACCCCCTCCTACGAGCAGTACTTC.

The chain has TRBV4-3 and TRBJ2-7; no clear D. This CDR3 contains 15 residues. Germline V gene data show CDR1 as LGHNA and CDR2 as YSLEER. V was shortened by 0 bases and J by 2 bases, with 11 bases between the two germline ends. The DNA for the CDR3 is TGCGCCAGCAGCCAAGATCGACATCTCACCTACGAGCAGTACTTC. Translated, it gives CASSQDRHLTYEQYF.

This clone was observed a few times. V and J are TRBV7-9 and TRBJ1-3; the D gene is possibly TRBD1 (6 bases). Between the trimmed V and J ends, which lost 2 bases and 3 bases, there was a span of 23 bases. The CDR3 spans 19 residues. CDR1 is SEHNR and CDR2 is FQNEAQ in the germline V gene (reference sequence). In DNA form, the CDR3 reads TGTGCCAGCAGCTTAAAAAGGCGACCTGGGGGGGCGCTTGGAAACACCATATATTTT. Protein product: CASSLKRRPGGALGNTIYF.

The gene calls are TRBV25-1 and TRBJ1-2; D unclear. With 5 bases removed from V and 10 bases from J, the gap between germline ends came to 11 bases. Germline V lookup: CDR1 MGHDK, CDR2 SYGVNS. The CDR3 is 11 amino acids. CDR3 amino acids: CASSLSLNYTF. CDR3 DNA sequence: TGTGCCAGCAGTCTATCCCTAAACTACACCTTC.

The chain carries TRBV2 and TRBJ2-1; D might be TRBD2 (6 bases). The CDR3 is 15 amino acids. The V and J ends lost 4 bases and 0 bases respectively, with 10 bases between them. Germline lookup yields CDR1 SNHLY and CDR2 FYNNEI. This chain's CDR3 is CASSGDLSSYNEQFF. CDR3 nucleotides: TGTGCCAGCAGTGGGGACTTGAGCTCCTACAATGAGCAGTTCTTC. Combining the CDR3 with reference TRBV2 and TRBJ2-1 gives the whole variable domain EPEVTQTPSHQVTQMGQEVILRCVPISNHLYFYWYRQILGQKVEFLVSFYNNEISEKSEIFDDQFSVERPDGSNFTLKIRSTKLEDSAMYFCASSGDLSSYNEQFFGPGTRLTVL.

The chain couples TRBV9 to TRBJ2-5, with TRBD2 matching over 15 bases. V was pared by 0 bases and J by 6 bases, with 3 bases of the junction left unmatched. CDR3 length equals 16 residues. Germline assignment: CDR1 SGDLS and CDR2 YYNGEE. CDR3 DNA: TGTGCCAGCAGCGTAGGGACTAGCGGGGGGGCAAAGACCCAGTACTTC. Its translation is CASSVGTSGGAKTQYF.

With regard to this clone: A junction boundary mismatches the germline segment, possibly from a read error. In DNA form, the CDR3 reads TGTGCCAGCAGCTTGGCCCCCTACGAACAGTACTTC. It specifies CASSLAPYEQYF. The chain recombines TRBV5-8 with TRBJ2-7; the D is unclear. The CDR3 extends over 12 amino acids. CDR1 SGHTS and CDR2 YDEGEE come from the germline V gene.

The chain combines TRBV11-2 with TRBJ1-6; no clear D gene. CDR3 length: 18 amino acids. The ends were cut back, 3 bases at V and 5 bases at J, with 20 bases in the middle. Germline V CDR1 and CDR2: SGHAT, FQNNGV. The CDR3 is CASSLMEGSKRDNSPLHF. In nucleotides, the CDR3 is TGTGCCAGCAGCTTGATGGAGGGAAGCAAAAGAGATAATTCACCCCTCCACTTT. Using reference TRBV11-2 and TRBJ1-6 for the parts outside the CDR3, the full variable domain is EAGVAQSPRYKIIEKRQSVAFWCNPISGHATLYWYQQILGQGPKLLIQFQNNGVVDDSQLPKDRFSAERLKGVDSTLKIQPAKLEDSAVYLCASSLMEGSKRDNSPLHFGNGTRLTVT.

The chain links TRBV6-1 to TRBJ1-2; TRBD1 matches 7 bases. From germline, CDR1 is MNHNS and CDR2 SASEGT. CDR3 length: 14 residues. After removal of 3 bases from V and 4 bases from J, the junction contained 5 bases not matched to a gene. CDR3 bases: TGTGCCAGCAGTGAGTTCGGGACAGCCTATGGCTACACCTTC. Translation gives CASSEFGTAYGYTF.

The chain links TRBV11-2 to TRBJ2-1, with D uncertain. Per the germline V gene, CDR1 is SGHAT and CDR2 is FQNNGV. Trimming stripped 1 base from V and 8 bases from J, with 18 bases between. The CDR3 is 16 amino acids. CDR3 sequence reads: CASSLGVLGPRDEQFF. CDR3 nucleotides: TGTGCCAGCAGCTTAGGGGTCCTGGGCCCACGAGATGAGCAGTTCTTC. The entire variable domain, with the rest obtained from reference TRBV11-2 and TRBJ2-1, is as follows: EAGVAQSPRYKIIEKRQSVAFWCNPISGHATLYWYQQILGQGPKLLIQFQNNGVVDDSQLPKDRFSAERLKGVDSTLKIQPAKLEDSAVYLCASSLGVLGPRDEQFFGPGTRLTVL.

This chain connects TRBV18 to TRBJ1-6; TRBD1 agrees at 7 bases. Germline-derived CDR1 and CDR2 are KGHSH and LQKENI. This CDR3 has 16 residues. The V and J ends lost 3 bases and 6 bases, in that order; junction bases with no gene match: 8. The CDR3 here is CASSPDRDSFNSPLHF. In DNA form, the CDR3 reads TGTGCCAGCTCACCCGACCGGGACAGCTTTAATTCACCCCTCCACTTT.

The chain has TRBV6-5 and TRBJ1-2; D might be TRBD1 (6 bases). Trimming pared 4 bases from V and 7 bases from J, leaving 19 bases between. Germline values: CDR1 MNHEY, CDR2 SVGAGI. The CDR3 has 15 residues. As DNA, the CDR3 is TGTGCCAGCAGTTGGGTCAGGGGTGGATTGGGTGGCTACACCTTC. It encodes CASSWVRGGLGGYTF.

The CDR3 DNA is TGTGCCAGTATCTTCTCTGGCTACACCTTC. Translating gives CASIFSGYTF. The chain couples TRBV19 to TRBJ1-2; D ambiguous. Germline V gene data show CDR1 as LNHDA and CDR2 as SQIVND (reference sequence). The CDR3 extends over 10 amino acids. The V and J ends lost 7 bases and 7 bases respectively, with 7 bases between them.

CDR3 sequence reads: CASSLERGTQYF. The CDR3 bases are TGTGCCAGCAGCTTAGAGCGGGGTACGCAGTATTTT. The chain uses TRBV7-2 and TRBJ2-3; 7 nucleotides match TRBD2. The CDR3 is 12 residues long. CDR1 SGHTA and CDR2 FQGNSA come from the germline V gene. The trim removed 1 base at V and 8 bases at J, leaving 0 bases unmatched.

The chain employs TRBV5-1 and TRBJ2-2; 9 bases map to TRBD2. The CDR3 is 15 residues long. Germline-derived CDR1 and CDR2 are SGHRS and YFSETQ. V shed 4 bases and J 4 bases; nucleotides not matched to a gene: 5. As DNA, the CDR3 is TGCGCCAGCAGCATAAGCGGGGGGCGCACCGGGGAGCTGTTTTTT. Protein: CASSISGGRTGELFF.

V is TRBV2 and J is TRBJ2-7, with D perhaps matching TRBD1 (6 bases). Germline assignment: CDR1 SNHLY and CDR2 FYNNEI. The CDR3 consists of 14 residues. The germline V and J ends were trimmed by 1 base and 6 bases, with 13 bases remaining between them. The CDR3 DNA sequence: TGTGCCAGCAGTGAAGACAGGGCGCCTGTCGAGCAGTACTTC. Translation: CASSEDRAPVEQYF.

CDR3 in DNA: TGTGCCAGCAGTGACTCAGCGGGGGTCAATGAGCAGTTCTTC. It translates to CASSDSAGVNEQFF. The chain recombines TRBV6-4 with TRBJ2-1, with TRBD2 matching 8 bases. In germline, CDR1 is MRHNA, CDR2 SNTAGT. Trimming at V came to 0 bases and at J to 6 bases, leaving 1 base not matched to a gene. The CDR3 has 14 residues.

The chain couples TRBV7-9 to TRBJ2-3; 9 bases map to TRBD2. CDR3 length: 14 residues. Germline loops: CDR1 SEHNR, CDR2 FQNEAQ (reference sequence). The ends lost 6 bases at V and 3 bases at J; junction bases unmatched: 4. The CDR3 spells CASSSSGATDTQYF. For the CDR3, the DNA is TGTGCCAGCAGTTCTAGCGGGGCTACAGATACGCAGTATTTT.